Sequencing of this T cell receptor (beta chain) was carried out in a study of cytomegalovirus exposure and HLA in healthy donors. This CDR3 has 13 amino acids. The V gene's germline CDR1 is SGHRS and CDR2 YFSETQ. V shed 3 bases and J 3 bases; nucleotides not matched to a gene: 2. Worth noting for this clone: Antigen unknown.

The CMV serostatus of this donor went unrecorded. 60 Vbeta and 13 Jbeta primers were used in PCR. Clones were read by immunoSEQ multiplex PCR, and TCRdb kept only the in-frame ones, dropping some. The data show 45,000 to 55,000 clones, 45% to 70% seen once. Study outcomes and limitations: A few V segments could not be told apart, such as TRBV6-2 and TRBV6-3, and were left out. A later analysis reportedly identified an Asian-associated ancestry cluster as carrying fewer N-insertions than the 666-donor mean. Altogether, more than 150 TCR beta chains were recorded as cytomegalovirus-associated.

This rearrangement joins TRBV5-1 to TRBJ2-5; 7 bases fit TRBD1. The sequenced material came from PBMCs. The clonotype was recovered from a human donor in good health. The CDR3 region is CASSWQGEETQYF. The CDR3 region has the DNA TGCGCCAGCAGCTGGCAGGGGGAAGAGACCCAGTACTTC.